Sequencing of this TCR beta chain was carried out in a study of T cells in Graves' hyperthyroidism and ophthalmopathy. A word on this clonotype: Antigen specificity is unknown.

The study's findings and limits: Ophthalmopathy was distinguished from stable hyperthyroidism by 13 V-J signatures. Ophthalmopathy, as predicted by the model, came a median approximately 5.9 months after the prediction. Clonotypes that were expanded in thyroid above 0.001 mostly appeared in blood too.

Each 10 ml fresh peripheral blood draw supplied the PBMCs. From germline, CDR1 is MNHNS and CDR2 SASEGT. V was cut by 6 bases and J by 6 bases, with 15 bases left in between. This CDR3 contains 13 residues. The investigators amplified TCR beta CDR3 regions from RNA transcripts. First-round RT-PCR of the TCR CDR3 relied on the HTBI primer set. MiXCR, applied by TCRdb to the multiplex PCR reads, yields one record per CDR3 protein. The sample has hundreds of thousands of distinct CDR3 sequences; about 15% are singletons. The sample taken for sequencing was blood. The rearrangement joins TRBV6-1 to TRBJ2-7; TRBD2 is a possible D gene (5 bases). The source of this sequence is a young woman with Graves' hyperthyroidism. The CDR3 DNA sequence: TGTGCCAGCAGGCCAACCGGTGAGGGCGAGCAGTACTTC. It yields the protein CASRPTGEGEQYF.